This T cell receptor (beta chain) was captured in a study of CD8+ T cells in alopecia areata. Reverse transcription of extracted RNA yielded cDNA, which provided the sequencing template. TCRdb's copy holds only in-frame clones and misses some; the assay was immunoSEQ multiplex PCR. This sample yields some 150,000 clones, of which roughly 50% are seen a single time; about a sixth belongs to the top ten. The treatment denotes: oral pan-JAK inhibitor, 5-10 mg twice daily. Trimming pared 5 bases from V and 6 bases from J, leaving 7 bases between. The CDR3 totals 12 residues. In germline, CDR1 is PRHDT, CDR2 FYEKMQ (reference sequence).

The input for sequencing was CD8+ T cells sorted from blood, taken at week 4, from a patient treated with tofacitinib. This receptor was identified in a human donor with alopecia areata. V is TRBV13 and J is TRBJ2-2; D gene unclear. The CDR3 spells CASSPGSGELFF. CDR3 DNA sequence: TGTGCCAGCAGCCCCGGCTCCGGGGAGCTGTTTTTT.